Presented here are 16 T cell receptor beta chains from one specimen sequenced in a study of blood T cell repertoires in COVID-19. The assay was immunoSEQ multiplex PCR, and TCRdb's table has in-frame clones only and misses some. The top ten clones hold about 12% of a sample with approximately 210,000 clones, roughly four fifths of them seen once. The sample taken for sequencing was peripheral blood. Receptors originate from a middle-aged woman with acute or convalescent COVID-19.

The chain recombines TRBV19 with TRBJ2-2; 11 bases are shared with TRBD2. Germline CDR1 is LNHDA and CDR2 is SQIVND (reference sequence). This CDR3 contains 15 residues. V shed 4 bases and J 4 bases; nucleotides not matched to a gene: 2. In nucleotides, the CDR3 is TGTGCCAGTAGTACTAGCGGGAGGAGCACCGGGGAGCTGTTTTTT. Protein: CASSTSGRSTGELFF. The entire variable domain, with the rest obtained from reference TRBV19 and TRBJ2-2, is as follows: DGGITQSPKYLFRKEGQNVTLSCEQNLNHDAMYWYRQDPGQGLRLIYYSQIVNDFQKGDIAEGYSVSREKKESFPLTVTSAQKNPTAFYLCASSTSGRSTGELFFGEGSRLTVL.

V usage is TRBV12-3 or TRBV12-4 and J usage is TRBJ1-2; D is perhaps TRBD1 (6 bases). This CDR3 has 13 amino acids. The ends were cut back, 5 bases at V and 2 bases at J, with 9 bases in the middle. The DNA for the CDR3 is TGTGCCAGCAGTGGGGGCCCCAACTATGGCTACACCTTC. It is translated as CASSGGPNYGYTF.

The chain uses TRBV6-5 and TRBJ1-1; 9 nucleotides align to TRBD1. This CDR3 spans 15 amino acids. V shed 6 bases and J 2 bases; nucleotides not matched to a gene: 7. In germline, CDR1 is MNHEY, CDR2 SVGAGI. CDR3 in amino acids: CASSQTGGYNTEAFF. The CDR3 region has the DNA TGTGCCAGCAGCCAGACAGGGGGTTATAACACTGAAGCTTTCTTT.

The chain recombines TRBV25-1 with TRBJ2-7, with D possibly matching TRBD2 (6 bases). The V gene lost 2 bases and the J gene lost 1 base, with 12 bases spanning the gap. The germline V gene encodes CDR1 MGHDK and CDR2 SYGVNS. The CDR3 loop spans 15 amino acids. CDR3: CASSEGGRPSYEQYF. CDR3 DNA sequence: TGTGCCAGCAGTGAAGGGGGGAGGCCATCCTACGAGCAGTACTTC.

This clone is a singleton in its sample. The chain is built from TRBV5-1 and TRBJ1-1; no clear D. V gave up 4 bases and J gave up 3 bases, with 16 bases separating them. Germline CDR1 is SGHRS and CDR2 is YFSETQ. This CDR3 has 15 residues. CDR3 coding DNA: TGCGCCAGCAGCCCTTTAAACCCTCGGGACACTGAAGCTTTCTTT. Its translation: CASSPLNPRDTEAFF.

This clone was recorded a few times. CDR3 bases: TGTGCCAGCAGCCTGCGATCATTGCCCACAGATACGCAGTATTTT. Protein product: CASSLRSLPTDTQYF. This rearrangement joins TRBV27 to TRBJ2-3; D call uncertain. Trimming removed 6 bases at V and 2 bases at J, with 15 bases between. The CDR3 is made up of 15 amino acids. Germline CDR1 reads MNHEY; CDR2 reads SMNVEV (reference sequence).

Comments on this clone: Different DNA sequences within this sample yield the same CDR3. The chain employs TRBV5-1 and TRBJ2-3; no definite D call. CDR1 and CDR2 from the germline V gene are SGHRS and YFSETQ. Trimming pared 0 bases from V and 3 bases from J, leaving 5 bases between. The CDR3 sequence is 13 residues long. The CDR3 sequence: CASSLELTDTQYF. CDR3 DNA: TGCGCCAGCAGCTTGGAGCTAACAGATACGCAGTATTTT.

J is TRBJ2-1 and V is TRBV6-5; a possible D gene is TRBD2 (6 bases). The V end lost 7 bases, the J end lost 13 bases, and 17 bases lay between the germline ends. Germline lookup yields CDR1 MNHEY and CDR2 SVGAGI. This CDR3 comprises 12 residues. As DNA, the CDR3 is TGTGCCAGCATCCCTGGAGGGATCTTACAGTTCTTC. This encodes CASIPGGILQFF.

This chain joins TRBV30 and TRBJ2-7; TRBD1 agrees at 9 bases. The germline V gene has CDR1 GTSNPN and CDR2 SVGIG (reference sequence). V lost 2 bases, J lost 3 bases, and 8 bases stayed unmatched. The CDR3 runs 15 residues. CDR3 sequence: CAWSYITGGSYEQYF. CDR3 DNA sequence: TGTGCCTGGAGTTATATCACAGGGGGCAGCTACGAGCAGTACTTC.

A note on this clone: Other DNA sequences from this sample encode an identical CDR3 as well. V gene TRBV2 combines with J gene TRBJ2-7; no clear D. The germline gives CDR1 SNHLY, CDR2 FYNNEI. Trimming shortened V by 4 bases and J by 1 base, and 5 bases separated the two germline ends. The CDR3 covers 12 residues. DNA of the CDR3: TGTGCCAGCAGTGTTCAGTCCTACGAGCAGTACTTC. This gives the protein CASSVQSYEQYF.

On this clone: Mismatch with germline at one junction end may stem from a read error. The chain joins TRBV23-1 to TRBJ1-5, with 10 bases fitting TRBD1. TRBV23-1 has ORF status, its function being uncertain. The length of the CDR3 is 15 residues. CDR3 DNA sequence: TGCGCCAGCACATCCGGGACAGGGGACGATCAACCCCAGCATTTT. Protein sequence: CASTSGTGDDQPQHF.

CDR3 coding DNA: TGTGCCAGCAGCTTAGTGAGCGGGGGGGCAGGCAATGAGCAGTTCTTC. As protein: CASSLVSGGAGNEQFF. The gene calls are TRBV11-2 and TRBJ2-1, with 10 bases identical to TRBD2. The CDR3 loop spans 16 amino acids. Germline V gene sequence: CDR1 SGHAT, CDR2 FQNNGV. V lost 1 base and J lost 6; bases outside the gene matches: 6.

V gene TRBV5-6 combines with J gene TRBJ2-1, with TRBD1 matching over 9 bases. Trimming removed 2 bases from V and 8 bases from J; junction bases left unmatched: 5. Germline CDR1 and CDR2: SGHDT and YYEEEE. This CDR3 spans 14 amino acids. The CDR3 is CASSLGDRVDEQFF. CDR3 bases: TGTGCCAGCAGCTTAGGGGACAGGGTGGATGAGCAGTTCTTC.

This chain connects TRBV19 to TRBJ2-3; 7 positions match TRBD1. V shed 10 bases, J shed 3 bases, and the junction held 10 bases outside the gene matches. Germline CDR1 is LNHDA and CDR2 is SQIVND (reference sequence). This CDR3 region has 14 residues. The CDR3 region has the DNA TGTGCCACGACGACAGGGCCAAGGACAGATACGCAGTATTTT. It codes for CATTTGPRTDTQYF. Looking up the rest from reference TRBV19 and TRBJ2-3 gives the full variable domain: DGGITQSPKYLFRKEGQNVTLSCEQNLNHDAMYWYRQDPGQGLRLIYYSQIVNDFQKGDIAEGYSVSREKKESFPLTVTSAQKNPTAFYLCATTTGPRTDTQYFGPGTRLTVL.

V is TRBV5-1 and J is TRBJ2-7, with 9 positions matching TRBD2. The junction had 2 bases not matched to a gene; V was cut back by 1 base and J by 3 bases. The CDR3 totals 14 residues. Germline V gives CDR1 SGHRS, CDR2 YFSETQ. In DNA, the CDR3 is TGCGCCAGCAGCTTGTTACTAGCGGGCTACGAGCAGTACTTC. Translated: CASSLLLAGYEQYF.

A word on this clone: This same CDR3 is encoded by further DNA sequences in the sample. V usage is TRBV4-3 and J usage is TRBJ2-7; no firm D call. The V end lost 0 bases, the J end lost 1 base, and 7 bases lay between the germline ends. Germline CDR1 and CDR2: LGHNA and YSLEER. This CDR3 spans 14 amino acids. The CDR3 is CASSQDSGSYEQYF. The CDR3 nucleotides are TGCGCCAGCAGCCAAGATTCAGGTTCCTACGAGCAGTACTTC.